Below are 13 T cell receptor beta chains sequenced from a single sample in a study of blood T cell repertoires in COVID-19. Only in-frame clones appear in the TCRdb table, and some are missing; sequencing was by immunoSEQ multiplex PCR. The sample lists about 78,000 clones; 84% were seen once. Sequencing was performed on peripheral blood. The receptors shown here come from a man in his forties or fifties with acute or convalescent COVID-19.

The chain couples TRBV10-3 to TRBJ2-5, with 9 bases fitting TRBD2. CDR3 length: 15 amino acids. Trimming cost V 8 bases and J 0 bases; bases outside gene matches: 7. Germline V gives CDR1 ENHRY, CDR2 SYGVKD. The CDR3 DNA reads as TGTGCCATCCGACGTTCTAGCGGGAACCAAGAGACCCAGTACTTC. Its translation: CAIRRSSGNQETQYF.

The chain combines TRBV11-3 with TRBJ1-3; 9 bases line up with TRBD1. The junction had 16 bases not matched to a gene; V was cut back by 5 bases and J by 2 bases. In germline, CDR1 is SGHNT, CDR2 YENEEA. This CDR3 has 19 amino acids. The CDR3 nucleotides read TGTGCCAGCAGCACTTCCGGGACAGGGCGGTTGCGGACTGGAAACACCATATATTTT. Its translation is CASSTSGTGRLRTGNTIYF.

Details on this clone: The same CDR3 also results from other DNA sequences found in this sample. The rearrangement joins TRBV12-3 or TRBV12-4 to TRBJ2-7, with TRBD1 identical over 7 bases. The CDR3 has 12 residues. The V and J ends lost 5 bases and 4 bases, in that order; junction bases with no gene match: 2. The CDR3 sequence: CASSRDSYEQYF. DNA for the CDR3: TGTGCCAGCAGTCGGGACAGTTACGAGCAGTACTTC.

The chain recombines TRBV28 with TRBJ2-1; 7 positions match TRBD1. V was pared by 10 bases and J by 9 bases, with 6 bases of the junction left unmatched. The germline V gene has CDR1 MDHEN and CDR2 SYDVKM. This CDR3 has 11 amino acids. In nucleotides, the CDR3 is TGTGCCATTGAGGGGGCAGGTGAGCAGTTCTTC. This codes for CAIEGAGEQFF.

The chain employs TRBV19 and TRBJ2-2, with D perhaps matching TRBD1 (5 bases). The V end was cut by 2 bases, the J end by 1 base, with 11 bases between. This CDR3 spans 16 amino acids. Germline V gives CDR1 LNHDA, CDR2 SQIVND (reference sequence). The CDR3 protein is CASSISGARNTGELFF. As DNA, the CDR3 is TGTGCCAGTAGTATATCTGGGGCACGGAACACCGGGGAGCTGTTTTTT.

The chain joins TRBV19 to TRBJ2-3; D unresolved. This CDR3 region has 16 residues. Trimming removed 5 bases at V and 0 bases at J, with 15 bases between. Germline-derived CDR1 and CDR2 are LNHDA and SQIVND (reference sequence). DNA of the CDR3: TGTGCCAGTAGTCCCCTCTTTTTTCCTAGCACAGATACGCAGTATTTT. Residues: CASSPLFFPSTDTQYF.

The chain carries TRBV6-6 and TRBJ1-5; tentatively, D is TRBD1 (6 bases). The V and J ends lost 2 bases and 8 bases respectively, with 16 bases between them. Germline V gene data show CDR1 as MNHNY and CDR2 as SVGAGI (reference sequence). CDR3 length: 15 amino acids. The CDR3 is CASSYGRGLTKPQHF. The CDR3 bases are TGTGCCAGCAGTTACGGCAGGGGATTAACAAAGCCCCAGCATTTT.

The chain employs TRBV3-1 (or the pseudogene TRBV3-2) and TRBJ2-5; TRBD2 agrees at 16 bases. Germline lookup yields CDR1 LGHDT and CDR2 YNNKEL (reference sequence). V lost 4 bases, J lost 5 bases, and 4 bases stayed unmatched. The CDR3 runs 16 residues. This CDR3 reads CASSPGLAGGQETQYF. The CDR3 DNA reads TGTGCCAGCAGCCCGGGACTAGCGGGGGGGCAGGAGACCCAGTACTTC.

The chain carries TRBV6-2 or TRBV6-3 and TRBJ1-5; 10 bases match TRBD1. The CDR3 is 18 amino acids. CDR1 MNHEY and CDR2 SVGEGT come from the germline V gene. The V gene end was trimmed by 0 bases and the J gene end by 1 base; junction bases not matched to a gene: 6. The CDR3: CASSYSTGGSVSNQPQHF. The CDR3 DNA sequence: TGTGCCAGCAGTTACTCGACAGGGGGCTCAGTGAGCAATCAGCCCCAGCATTTT.

The CDR3 here is CASSVGWHNSPLHF. The CDR3 bases are TGTGCCAGCAGCGTAGGGTGGCATAATTCACCCCTCCACTTT. J is TRBJ1-6 and V is TRBV9; D gene ambiguous. V gave up 0 bases and J gave up 5 bases, with 6 bases separating them. Germline V gives CDR1 SGDLS, CDR2 YYNGEE. The CDR3 spans 14 residues.

CDR3 DNA: TGTGCCAGCAGCTTAGCTAGCGGGAGAGGTACCGGGGAGCTGTTTTTT. Amino acids: CASSLASGRGTGELFF. This rearrangement joins TRBV7-6 to TRBJ2-2; 9 bases match TRBD2. This CDR3 has 16 residues. Per germline, CDR1 SGHVS and CDR2 FNYEAQ. With 0 bases clipped from V and 5 bases from J, the junction kept 4 bases outside the gene matches.

The chain employs TRBV7-9 and TRBJ1-1; TRBD1 is a possible D gene (5 bases). Germline V CDR1 and CDR2: SEHNR, FQNEAQ (reference sequence). Trimming removed 4 bases from V and 3 bases from J, with 9 bases in between. This CDR3 contains 13 residues. Here the CDR3 DNA reads TGTGCCAGCAGCTCGACAGTTTACACTGAAGCTTTCTTT. It encodes CASSSTVYTEAFF.

The chain has TRBV10-3 and TRBJ2-7, with 7 bases fitting TRBD1. The V and J ends lost 5 bases and 0 bases, in that order; junction bases with no gene match: 4. The CDR3 runs 14 residues. Germline CDR1 ENHRY, CDR2 SYGVKD. The CDR3 sequence: CAISRRDSSYEQYF. The CDR3 DNA reads as TGTGCCATCAGTCGCAGGGACAGCTCCTACGAGCAGTACTTC.